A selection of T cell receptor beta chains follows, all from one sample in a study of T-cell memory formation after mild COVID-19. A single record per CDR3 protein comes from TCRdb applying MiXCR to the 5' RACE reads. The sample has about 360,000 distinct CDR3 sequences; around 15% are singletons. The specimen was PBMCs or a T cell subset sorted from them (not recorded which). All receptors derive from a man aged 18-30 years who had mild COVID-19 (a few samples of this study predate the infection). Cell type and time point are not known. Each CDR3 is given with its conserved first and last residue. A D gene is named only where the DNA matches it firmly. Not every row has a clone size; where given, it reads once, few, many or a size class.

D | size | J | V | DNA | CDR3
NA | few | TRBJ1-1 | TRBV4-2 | TGTGCCAGCAGCCAAGATCGGTGGGACACTGAAGCTTTCTTT | CASSQDRWDTEAFF
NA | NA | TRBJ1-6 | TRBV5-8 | TGTGCCAGCAGCAGTACAGGCGTGTCACCCCTCCACTTT | CASSSTGVSPLHF
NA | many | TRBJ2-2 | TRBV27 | TGTGCCAGCAGTTCGCGTGGAGACAGAATAACCGGGGAGCTGTTTTTT | CASSSRGDRITGELFF
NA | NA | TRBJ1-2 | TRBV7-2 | TGTGCCAGCAGCTTAGACTTCCTAGATGGCTACACCTTC | CASSLDFLDGYTF
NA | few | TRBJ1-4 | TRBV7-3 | TGTGCCAGCAGCTTAAACCCCCCAGGGCCTAATGAAAAACTGTTTTTT | CASSLNPPGPNEKLFF
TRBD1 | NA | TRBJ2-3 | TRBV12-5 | TGTGCTAGTGGTTCAAGACAGGGGATAACAGATACGCAGTATTTT | CASGSRQGITDTQYF
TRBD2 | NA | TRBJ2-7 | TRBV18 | TGTGCCAGCTCACCACCGGTCCAGCGGGGGGCCTACGAGCAGTACTTC | CASSPPVQRGAYEQYF
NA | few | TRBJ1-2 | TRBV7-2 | TGTGCCAGCAGCTTAGACACAGGTTCAAACTATGGCTACACCTTC | CASSLDTGSNYGYTF
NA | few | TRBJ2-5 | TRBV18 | TGTGCCAGCTCACCGTTTAGCAGTCAGCAAGAGACCCAGTACTTC | CASSPFSSQQETQYF
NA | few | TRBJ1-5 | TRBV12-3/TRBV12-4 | TGTGCCAGCACCCTCGGACAGCTCAATCAGCCCCAGCATTTT | CASTLGQLNQPQHF
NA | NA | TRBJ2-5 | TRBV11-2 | TGTGCCAGCAGCTTATGGAAAAGCCTCGCGGGGGAGACCCAGTACTTC | CASSLWKSLAGETQYF
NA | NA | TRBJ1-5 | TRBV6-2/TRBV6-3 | TGTGCCAGCAGTTATGGGCGACTCATGCCCCAGCATTTT | CASSYGRLMPQHF
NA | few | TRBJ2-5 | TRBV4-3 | TGCGCCAGCAGCCAAGATTATAGGGGAGAAGAGACCCAGTACTTC | CASSQDYRGEETQYF
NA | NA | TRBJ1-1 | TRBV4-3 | TGCGCCAGCAGCCAAGAGGAGGGTTACACTGAAGCTTTCTTT | CASSQEEGYTEAFF
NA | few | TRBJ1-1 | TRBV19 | TGTGCCAGTAGCCGACCACTTATGGACACTGAAGCTTTCTTT | CASSRPLMDTEAFF
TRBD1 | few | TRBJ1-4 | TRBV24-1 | TGTGCCACCAGTGATCCTACACCATTCCTGAAACAGGGGAGGAATGAAAAACTGTTTTTT | CATSDPTPFLKQGRNEKLFF
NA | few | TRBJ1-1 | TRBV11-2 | TGTGCCAGCAGCTCCACGACGGACCTCCTAGATGGTTTCTTT | CASSSTTDLLDGFF
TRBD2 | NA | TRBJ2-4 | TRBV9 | TGTGCCAGCAGCGTCGGCGGGAGAGCCAAAAACATTCAGTACTTC | CASSVGGRAKNIQYF
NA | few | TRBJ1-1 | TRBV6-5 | TGTGCCAGCAGTTACTCAAGTAGGACTGAAGCTTTCTTT | CASSYSSRTEAFF
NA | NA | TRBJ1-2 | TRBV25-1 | TGTGCCAGCAGCGTCAGGGGATCCTGGGGCTACACCTTC | CASSVRGSWGYTF
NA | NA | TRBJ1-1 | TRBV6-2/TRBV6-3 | TGTGCCAGCAGTTACCCGGCCGCAGTAAACACTGAAGCTTTCTTT | CASSYPAAVNTEAFF
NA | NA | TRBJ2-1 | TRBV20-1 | TGCAGTGCTAGAGTGGGGACTCGGGACAATGAGCAGTTCTTC | CSARVGTRDNEQFF
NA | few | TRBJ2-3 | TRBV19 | TGTGCCAGTAGTGGGTGGAGCGTGGGCGCAGATACGCAGTATTTT | CASSGWSVGADTQYF
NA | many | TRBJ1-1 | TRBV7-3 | TGTGCCAGCAGCTTTACTAGGAACACTGAAGCTTTCTTT | CASSFTRNTEAFF
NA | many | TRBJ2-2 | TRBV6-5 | TGTGCCAGCAGTCACTTCACCGGGGAGCTGTTTTTT | CASSHFTGELFF
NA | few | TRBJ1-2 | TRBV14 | TGTGCCAGCAGCCACGGACCGACCTATGGCTACACCTTC | CASSHGPTYGYTF
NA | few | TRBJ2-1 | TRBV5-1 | TGCGCCAGCAGCAAGGGGGGGCTGGGGAACAATGAGCAGTTCTTC | CASSKGGLGNNEQFF
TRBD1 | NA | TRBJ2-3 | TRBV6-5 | TGTGCCAGCTACTCGCAATACAGGGGAGTTAGCACAGATACGCAGTATTTT | CASYSQYRGVSTDTQYF
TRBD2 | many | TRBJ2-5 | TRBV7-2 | TGTGCCAGCAGCCCAGCAGGGACTAGCCAGTACTTC | CASSPAGTSQYF
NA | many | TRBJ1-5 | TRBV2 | TGTGCCAGCAGTGTCTGGGGACATCAGCCCCAGCATTTT | CASSVWGHQPQHF
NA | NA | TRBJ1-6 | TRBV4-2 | NA | CASSQQIIHPSTLGTGGSPLHF
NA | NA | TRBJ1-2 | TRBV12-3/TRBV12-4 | TGTGCCAGCAGTTTAAGGCTGTGGAATGGCTACACCTTC | CASSLRLWNGYTF
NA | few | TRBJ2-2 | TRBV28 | TGTGCCAGTCAGACTCCCGCCACCGGGGAGCTGTTTTTT | CASQTPATGELFF
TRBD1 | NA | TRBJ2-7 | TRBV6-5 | TGTGCCAGCAGTTACGGCAGGGGGCCCTACGAGCAGTACTTC | CASSYGRGPYEQYF
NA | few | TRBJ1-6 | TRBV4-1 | TGCGCCAGCAGCCGCACGGGCTCCTATAATTCACCCCTCCACTTT | CASSRTGSYNSPLHF
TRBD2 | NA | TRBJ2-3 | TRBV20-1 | TGCAGTGCTAGAATGGGGGCCGGGGGGAGCGGGGGTTCTACGCAGTATTTT | CSARMGAGGSGGSTQYF
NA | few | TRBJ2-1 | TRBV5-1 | TGCGCCAGCAGCTTGGCTCCAGGGGACAATGAGCAGTTCTTC | CASSLAPGDNEQFF
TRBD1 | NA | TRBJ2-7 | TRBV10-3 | TGTGCCATCAGTTCCCGGGACAGGGCCGAGCAGTACTTC | CAISSRDRAEQYF
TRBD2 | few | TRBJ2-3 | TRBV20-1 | TGCAGTGCCGCTGGCCGGGGGGGCAGGACAGATACGCAGTATTTT | CSAAGRGGRTDTQYF
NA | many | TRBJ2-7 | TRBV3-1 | TGTGCCAGCAGCCAAGAGGGTCGGGGGTTCATCTCCTACGAGCAGTACTTC | CASSQEGRGFISYEQYF
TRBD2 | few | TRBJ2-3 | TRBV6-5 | TGTGCCAGCAGCCCCACACCAGCGGGGAGCACAGATACGCAGTATTTT | CASSPTPAGSTDTQYF
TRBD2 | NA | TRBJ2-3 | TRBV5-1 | TGCGCCAGCAGCCTGGGACTACGGGAACCTAGCACAGATACGCAGTATTTT | CASSLGLREPSTDTQYF